Here is one TCR beta chain with its context. In the original processing: Nucleated cell counts were estimated from reference gene primer amplification. The table came from immunoSEQ multiplex PCR; TCRdb's copy has only in-frame clones and leaves some out. Clone size and V and J calls were adopted from that table, with D and trimming inferred from the DNA. The top ten clones hold roughly 1.8% of a sample with 250,000 or so clones, around nine tenths of them seen once. This record belongs to a study of blood T cell repertoires in COVID-19. The CDR3 covers 14 residues. In germline, CDR1 is MNHEY, CDR2 SVGAGI. V lost 6 bases, J lost 0 bases, and 11 bases lay in between.

The TCR was taken from a man aged 30-40 years with active or convalescent COVID-19. The rearrangement links TRBV6-5 to TRBJ1-1, with D perhaps TRBD1 (6 bases). Sequencing used peripheral blood. Written as DNA, the CDR3 is TGTGCCAGCAGGGACAGCGCTATGAACACTGAAGCTTTCTTT. This codes for CASRDSAMNTEAFF.